This paragraph covers one T cell receptor (beta chain) sequence. The data derive from a study of monozygotic twins with inflammatory bowel disease. Germline CDR1 reads SGHAT; CDR2 reads FQDESV (reference sequence). This CDR3 comprises 20 residues. From the 5' RACE reads, TCRdb lists one entry per CDR3 protein and no DNA. The sample has 150,000 or so distinct CDR3 sequences, and its top ten clones hold more than 0.95%. The TCR sequence derives from a human donor with ulcerative colitis or Crohn's disease, or a healthy co-twin of an affected twin (not recorded which). The V call is TRBV11-1, the J call TRBJ2-6; TCRdb's D gene call, TRBD1, goes unchecked for lack of DNA. Sequencing was carried out using blood. CDR3 sequence: CASNTIPPGQGANRGNVLTF.